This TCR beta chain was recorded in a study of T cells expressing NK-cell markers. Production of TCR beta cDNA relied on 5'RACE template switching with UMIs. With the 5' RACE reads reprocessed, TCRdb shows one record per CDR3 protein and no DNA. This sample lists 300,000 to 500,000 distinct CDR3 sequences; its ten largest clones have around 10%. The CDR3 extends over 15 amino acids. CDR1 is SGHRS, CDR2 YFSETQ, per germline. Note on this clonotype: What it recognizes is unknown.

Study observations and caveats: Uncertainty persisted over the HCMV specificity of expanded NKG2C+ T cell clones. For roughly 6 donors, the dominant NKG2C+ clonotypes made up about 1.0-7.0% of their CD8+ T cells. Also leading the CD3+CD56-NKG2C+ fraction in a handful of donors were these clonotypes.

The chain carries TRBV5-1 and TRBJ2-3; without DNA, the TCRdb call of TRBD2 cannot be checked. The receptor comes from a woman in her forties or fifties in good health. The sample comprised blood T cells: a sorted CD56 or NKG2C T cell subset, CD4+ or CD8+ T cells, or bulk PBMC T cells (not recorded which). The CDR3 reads CASSLEGSGSDTQYF.